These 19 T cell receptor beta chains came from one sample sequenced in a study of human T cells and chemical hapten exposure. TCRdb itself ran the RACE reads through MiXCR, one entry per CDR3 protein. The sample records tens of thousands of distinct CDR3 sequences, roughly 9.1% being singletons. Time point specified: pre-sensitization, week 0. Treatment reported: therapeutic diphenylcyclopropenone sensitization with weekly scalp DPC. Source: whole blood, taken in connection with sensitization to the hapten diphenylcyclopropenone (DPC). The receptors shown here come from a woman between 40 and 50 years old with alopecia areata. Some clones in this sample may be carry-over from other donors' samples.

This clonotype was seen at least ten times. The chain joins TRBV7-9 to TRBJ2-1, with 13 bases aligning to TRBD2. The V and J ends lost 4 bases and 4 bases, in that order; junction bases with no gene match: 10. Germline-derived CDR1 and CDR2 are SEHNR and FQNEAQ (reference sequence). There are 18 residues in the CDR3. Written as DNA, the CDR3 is TGTGCCAGCAGCTCCCACTCCAGGACTAGCGGGGGTTACAATGAGCAGTTCTTC. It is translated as CASSSHSRTSGGYNEQFF.

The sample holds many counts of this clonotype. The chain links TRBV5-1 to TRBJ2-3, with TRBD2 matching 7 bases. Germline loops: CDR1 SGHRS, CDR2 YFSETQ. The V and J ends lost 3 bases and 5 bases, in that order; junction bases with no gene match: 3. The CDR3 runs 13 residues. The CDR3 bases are TGCGCCAGCAGCTCTGGACTAGAAGATACGCAGTATTTT. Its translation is CASSSGLEDTQYF.

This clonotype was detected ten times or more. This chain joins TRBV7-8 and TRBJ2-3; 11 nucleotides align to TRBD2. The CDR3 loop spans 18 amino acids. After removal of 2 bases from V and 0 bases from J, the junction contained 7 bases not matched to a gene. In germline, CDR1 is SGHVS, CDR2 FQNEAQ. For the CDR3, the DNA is TGTGCCAGCAGCTTATGGTCTAGCGGGGGGACTAGCACAGATACGCAGTATTTT. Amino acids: CASSLWSSGGTSTDTQYF.

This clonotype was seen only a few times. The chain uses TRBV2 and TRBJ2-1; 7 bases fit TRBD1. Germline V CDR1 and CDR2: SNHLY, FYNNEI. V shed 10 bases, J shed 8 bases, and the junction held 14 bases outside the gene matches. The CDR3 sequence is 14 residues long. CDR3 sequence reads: CATRRQGSADEQFF. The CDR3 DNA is TGTGCCACCCGACGACAGGGAAGTGCCGATGAGCAGTTCTTC.

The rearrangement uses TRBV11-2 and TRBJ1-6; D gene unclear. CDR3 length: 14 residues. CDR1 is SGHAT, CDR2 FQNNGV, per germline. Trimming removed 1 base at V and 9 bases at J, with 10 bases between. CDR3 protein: CASSLVRLGSPLHF. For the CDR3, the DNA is TGTGCCAGCAGCTTAGTCAGATTGGGTTCACCCCTCCACTTT.

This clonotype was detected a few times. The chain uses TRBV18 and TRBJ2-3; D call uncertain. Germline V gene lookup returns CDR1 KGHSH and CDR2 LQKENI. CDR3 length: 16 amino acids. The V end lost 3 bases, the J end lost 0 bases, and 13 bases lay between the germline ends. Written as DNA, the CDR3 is TGTGCCAGCTCACCCTACAACCAACAAAGCACAGATACGCAGTATTTT. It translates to CASSPYNQQSTDTQYF.

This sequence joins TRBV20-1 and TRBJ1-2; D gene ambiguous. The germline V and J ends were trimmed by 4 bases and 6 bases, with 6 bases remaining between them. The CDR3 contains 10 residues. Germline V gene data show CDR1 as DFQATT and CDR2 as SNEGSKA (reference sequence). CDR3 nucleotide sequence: TGCAGTGCTACCAGGAATGGCTACACCTTC. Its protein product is CSATRNGYTF.

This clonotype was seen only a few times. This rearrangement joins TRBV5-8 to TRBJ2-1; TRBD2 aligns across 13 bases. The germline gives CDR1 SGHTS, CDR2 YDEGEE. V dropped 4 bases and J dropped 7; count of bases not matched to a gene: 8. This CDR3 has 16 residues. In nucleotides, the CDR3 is TGTGCCAGCAGCACTGGACGGACTAGCGGGGGAAATGAGCAGTTCTTC. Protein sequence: CASSTGRTSGGNEQFF.

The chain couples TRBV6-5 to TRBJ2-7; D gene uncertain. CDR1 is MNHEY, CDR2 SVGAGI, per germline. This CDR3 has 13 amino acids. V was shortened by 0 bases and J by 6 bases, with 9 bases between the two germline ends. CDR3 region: CASSYSKRVEQYF. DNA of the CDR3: TGTGCCAGCAGTTACTCGAAAAGGGTCGAGCAGTACTTC.

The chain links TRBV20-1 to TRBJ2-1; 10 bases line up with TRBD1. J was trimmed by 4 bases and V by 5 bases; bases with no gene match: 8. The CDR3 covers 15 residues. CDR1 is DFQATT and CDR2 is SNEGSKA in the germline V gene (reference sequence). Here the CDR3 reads CSAPRGQGLYNEQFF. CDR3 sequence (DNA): TGCAGTGCTCCAAGGGGACAGGGGCTTTACAATGAGCAGTTCTTC.

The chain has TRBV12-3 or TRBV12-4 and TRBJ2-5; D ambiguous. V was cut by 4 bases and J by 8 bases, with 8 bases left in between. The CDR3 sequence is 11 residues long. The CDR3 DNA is TGTGCCAGCAGTTACATGGGCACCCAGTACTTC. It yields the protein CASSYMGTQYF.

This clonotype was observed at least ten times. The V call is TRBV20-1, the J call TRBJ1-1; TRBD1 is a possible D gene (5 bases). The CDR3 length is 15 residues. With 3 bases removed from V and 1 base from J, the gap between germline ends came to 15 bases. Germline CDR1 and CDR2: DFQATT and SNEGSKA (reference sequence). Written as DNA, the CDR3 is TGCAGTGCTAGGCGGTCGGGGGTGCGGAACACTGAAGCTTTCTTT. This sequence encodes CSARRSGVRNTEAFF.

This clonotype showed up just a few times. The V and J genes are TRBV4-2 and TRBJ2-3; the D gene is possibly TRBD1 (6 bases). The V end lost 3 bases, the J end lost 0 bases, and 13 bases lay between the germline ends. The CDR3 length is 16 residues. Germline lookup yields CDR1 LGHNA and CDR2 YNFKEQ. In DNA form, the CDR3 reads TGTGCCAGCAGCCAGGAGACAGGAGAGAGCACAGATACGCAGTATTTT. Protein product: CASSQETGESTDTQYF.

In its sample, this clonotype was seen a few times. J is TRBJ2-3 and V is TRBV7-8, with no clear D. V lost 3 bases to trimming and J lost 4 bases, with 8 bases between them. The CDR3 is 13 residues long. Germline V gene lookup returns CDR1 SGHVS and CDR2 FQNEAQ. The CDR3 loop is CASSLKFPDTQYF. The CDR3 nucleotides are TGTGCCAGCAGCTTGAAGTTCCCAGATACGCAGTATTTT.

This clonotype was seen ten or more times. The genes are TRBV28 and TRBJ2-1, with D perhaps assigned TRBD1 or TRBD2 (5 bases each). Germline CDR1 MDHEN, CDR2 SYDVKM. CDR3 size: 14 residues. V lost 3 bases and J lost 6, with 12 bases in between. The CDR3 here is CASSFRDPGNEQFF. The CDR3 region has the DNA TGTGCCAGCAGTTTCCGGGACCCGGGCAATGAGCAGTTCTTC.

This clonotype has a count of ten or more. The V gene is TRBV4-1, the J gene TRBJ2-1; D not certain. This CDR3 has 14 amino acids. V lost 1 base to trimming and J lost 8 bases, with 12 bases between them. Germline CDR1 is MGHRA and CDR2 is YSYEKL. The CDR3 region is CASSQVLVSDEQFF. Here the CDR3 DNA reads TGCGCCAGCAGCCAAGTGTTGGTCTCGGATGAGCAGTTCTTC.

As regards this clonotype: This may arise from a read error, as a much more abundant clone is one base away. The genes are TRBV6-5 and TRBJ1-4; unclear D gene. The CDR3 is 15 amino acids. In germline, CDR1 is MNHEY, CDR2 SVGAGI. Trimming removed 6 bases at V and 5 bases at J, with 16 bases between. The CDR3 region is CASRSTADRNEKLFF. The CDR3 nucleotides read TGTGCCAGCAGGAGCACAGCAGACCGAAATGAAAAACTGTTTTTT.

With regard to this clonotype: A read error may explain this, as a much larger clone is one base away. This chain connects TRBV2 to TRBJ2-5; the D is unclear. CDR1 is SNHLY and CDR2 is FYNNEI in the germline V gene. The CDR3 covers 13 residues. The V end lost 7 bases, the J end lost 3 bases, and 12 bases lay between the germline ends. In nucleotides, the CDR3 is TGTGCCAGCAAAATCACTGGGAAAGAGACCCAGTACTTC. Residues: CASKITGKETQYF.

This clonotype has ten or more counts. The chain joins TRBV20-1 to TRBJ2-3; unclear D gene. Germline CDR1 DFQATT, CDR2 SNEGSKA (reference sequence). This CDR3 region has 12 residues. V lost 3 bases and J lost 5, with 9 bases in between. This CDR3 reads CSARGIRDTQYF. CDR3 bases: TGCAGTGCTAGGGGAATCCGAGATACGCAGTATTTT.